Listed below are T cell receptor beta chains from one sample, sequenced in a study of T cell responses to AZD1222 COVID-19 vaccine. Clones were sequenced by immunoSEQ multiplex PCR, and TCRdb holds only the in-frame ones, with some missing. The table includes 150,000 to 180,000 clones, about 92% detected once. The sequencing used peripheral blood, collected on day 0 of AZD1222 vaccination. The receptors originated from an adult in good health. Each CDR3 is given with its conserved first and last residue. D genes are given only for firm matches. The size entry is marked missing in some rows and otherwise reads once, few, many or a size class.

D gene: .
clone size: .
V gene: TRBV12-5
J gene: TRBJ2-2
CDR3 protein: CASGLERSGTGELFF
CDR3 DNA: TGTGCTAGTGGTTTGGAAAGGTCCGGGACCGGGGAGCTGTTTTTT

D gene: TRBD2
clone size: .
V gene: TRBV27
J gene: TRBJ2-1
CDR3 protein: CASSPRHLAGDPYNEQFF
CDR3 DNA: TGTGCCAGCAGTCCCAGACATCTAGCGGGAGACCCCTACAATGAGCAGTTCTTC

D gene: .
clone size: .
V gene: TRBV5-1
J gene: TRBJ2-3
CDR3 protein: CASSLTTDTQYF
CDR3 DNA: TGCGCCAGCAGCTTGACCACAGATACGCAGTATTTT

D gene: .
clone size: once
V gene: TRBV30
J gene: TRBJ2-7
CDR3 protein: CAWSVRGEQYF
CDR3 DNA: TGTGCCTGGAGTGTGCGGGGTGAGCAGTACTTC

D gene: TRBD2
clone size: few
V gene: TRBV10-3
J gene: TRBJ2-5
CDR3 protein: CAISESTSGGQETQYF
CDR3 DNA: TGTGCCATCAGTGAGTCGACTAGCGGGGGCCAAGAGACCCAGTACTTC

D gene: TRBD2
clone size: .
V gene: TRBV7-2
J gene: TRBJ2-4
CDR3 protein: CASSSLAGGLRNIQYF
CDR3 DNA: TGTGCCAGCAGCTCACTAGCGGGGGGGCTGAGGAACATTCAGTACTTC

D gene: .
clone size: .
V gene: TRBV11-2
J gene: TRBJ1-2
CDR3 protein: CASTTRGAGKGVYGYTF
CDR3 DNA: TGTGCCAGCACCACCCGAGGAGCAGGGAAAGGGGTCTATGGCTACACCTTC

D gene: TRBD1
clone size: .
V gene: TRBV5-5
J gene: TRBJ1-2
CDR3 protein: CASSPGGGGYTF
CDR3 DNA: TGTGCCAGCAGCCCAGGGGGCGGAGGCTACACCTTC

D gene: .
clone size: .
V gene: TRBV5-1
J gene: TRBJ1-3
CDR3 protein: CASSFGPISMGNTIYF
CDR3 DNA: TGCGCCAGCAGCTTTGGCCCGATATCTATGGGAAACACCATATATTTT

D gene: .
clone size: .
V gene: TRBV14
J gene: TRBJ1-5
CDR3 protein: CASSQGQGPNQPQHF
CDR3 DNA: TGTGCCAGCAGCCAAGGACAAGGGCCGAATCAGCCCCAGCATTTT

D gene: .
clone size: .
V gene: TRBV18
J gene: TRBJ1-5
CDR3 protein: CASSPPGSQRQPQHF
CDR3 DNA: TGTGCCAGCTCCCCCCCCGGGAGTCAGAGGCAGCCCCAGCATTTT

D gene: .
clone size: .
V gene: TRBV4-1
J gene: TRBJ1-6
CDR3 protein: CASSQHGQSNSPLHF
CDR3 DNA: TGCGCCAGCAGCCAACACGGGCAGAGTAATTCACCCCTCCACTTT

D gene: .
clone size: .
V gene: TRBV7-3
J gene: TRBJ1-1
CDR3 protein: CASLGWNTEAFF
CDR3 DNA: TGTGCCAGCTTGGGATGGAACACTGAAGCTTTCTTT

D gene: .
clone size: .
V gene: TRBV9
J gene: TRBJ1-1
CDR3 protein: CASSVMGTGNTEAFF
CDR3 DNA: TGTGCCAGCAGCGTTATGGGCACAGGGAACACTGAAGCTTTCTTT

D gene: TRBD2
clone size: .
V gene: TRBV6-5
J gene: TRBJ2-7
CDR3 protein: CASSYGAGGTGEQYF
CDR3 DNA: TGTGCCAGCAGTTACGGTGCGGGGGGCACCGGCGAGCAGTACTTC

D gene: TRBD2
clone size: .
V gene: TRBV10-3
J gene: TRBJ2-7
CDR3 protein: CAIRLMGGEEQYF
CDR3 DNA: TGTGCCATCCGCCTTATGGGGGGGGAGGAGCAGTACTTC

D gene: TRBD2
clone size: .
V gene: TRBV19
J gene: TRBJ2-1
CDR3 protein: CASSISGAVGNEQFF
CDR3 DNA: TGTGCCAGTAGTATTAGCGGGGCGGTTGGCAATGAGCAGTTCTTC

D gene: .
clone size: .
V gene: TRBV27
J gene: TRBJ1-2
CDR3 protein: CASSVGQRYGYTF
CDR3 DNA: TGTGCCAGCAGTGTTGGACAGCGGTATGGCTACACCTTC

D gene: TRBD2
clone size: .
V gene: TRBV9
J gene: TRBJ2-1
CDR3 protein: CASSLAGGNNEQFF
CDR3 DNA: TGTGCCAGCAGCCTAGCGGGGGGAAACAATGAGCAGTTCTTC

D gene: TRBD2
clone size: .
V gene: TRBV3-1/TRBV3-2
J gene: TRBJ2-3
CDR3 protein: CASSQGLAGVADTQYF
CDR3 DNA: TGTGCCAGCAGCCAGGGACTAGCGGGAGTGGCAGATACGCAGTATTTT

D gene: .
clone size: once
V gene: TRBV7-8
J gene: TRBJ1-1
CDR3 protein: CASSTYNTEAFF
CDR3 DNA: TGTGCCAGCAGCACGTATAACACTGAAGCTTTCTTT

D gene: .
clone size: .
V gene: TRBV4-2
J gene: TRBJ1-6
CDR3 protein: CASSQEAGKNSPLHF
CDR3 DNA: TGTGCCAGCAGCCAAGAAGCAGGGAAGAATTCACCCCTCCACTTT